Listed below are T cell receptor beta chains from one sample, sequenced in a study of shared clonotypes between healthy human individuals. Sequencing used immunoSEQ multiplex PCR; TCRdb keeps in-frame clones, though not all of them. This table holds around 2,000,000 clones, roughly 94% found once. Sequences were obtained from naive CD4+ T cells sorted from blood. Receptors were obtained from a man aged 18 to 35 in good health. Each CDR3 is given with its conserved first and last residue. A D gene is named only where the DNA matches it firmly. Size tells how often a clone was seen (once, few, many) or the class of an expanded clone, and some rows leave it out.

abundance: once; v_gene: TRBV10-1; d_gene: TRBD1; len: 15; j_gene: TRBJ1-1; CDR3nt: TGCGCCAGCAGTGAACTGGACAGGCCGAACACTGAAGCTTTCTTT; CDR3aa: CASSELDRPNTEAFF
abundance: -; v_gene: TRBV5-1; d_gene: -; len: 15; j_gene: TRBJ2-1; CDR3nt: TGCGCCAGCCACAATACGACTGGAAGGTTCAATGAGCAGTTCTTC; CDR3aa: CASHNTTGRFNEQFF
abundance: -; v_gene: TRBV7-6; d_gene: TRBD1; len: 14; j_gene: TRBJ2-7; CDR3nt: TGTGCCAGCAGCCCGGGACAGGAGACCTACGAGCAGTACTTC; CDR3aa: CASSPGQETYEQYF
abundance: few; v_gene: TRBV10-3; d_gene: -; len: 13; j_gene: TRBJ1-1; CDR3nt: TGTGCCATCAGTGAGATGAGGGACACTGAAGCTTTCTTT; CDR3aa: CAISEMRDTEAFF
abundance: -; v_gene: TRBV29-1; d_gene: -; len: 13; j_gene: TRBJ2-7; CDR3nt: TGCAGCGTTGGAAAGGGAGATATCTACGAGCAGTACTTC; CDR3aa: CSVGKGDIYEQYF
abundance: once; v_gene: TRBV6-5; d_gene: TRBD1; len: 14; j_gene: TRBJ1-6; CDR3nt: TGTGCCAGCAGCAGAAGGGACAGCTCCTCACCCCTCCACTTT; CDR3aa: CASSRRDSSSPLHF
abundance: -; v_gene: TRBV30; d_gene: TRBD2; len: 15; j_gene: TRBJ2-1; CDR3nt: TGTGCCTGGACCTTGGGAGGGCGGCTATACAATGAGCAGTTCTTC; CDR3aa: CAWTLGGRLYNEQFF
abundance: -; v_gene: TRBV10-3; d_gene: TRBD2; len: 12; j_gene: TRBJ2-5; CDR3nt: TGTGCCATCAGTAGCGGGGTAGAGACCCAGTACTTC; CDR3aa: CAISSGVETQYF
abundance: -; v_gene: TRBV4-2; d_gene: -; len: 14; j_gene: TRBJ2-3; CDR3nt: TGTGCCAGCAGCCAGCTGGGGGCTACAGATACGCAGTATTTT; CDR3aa: CASSQLGATDTQYF
abundance: once; v_gene: TRBV6-5; d_gene: -; len: 14; j_gene: TRBJ2-7; CDR3nt: TGTGCCAGCAGTCCAGCACCCAGCTCCTACGAGCAGTACTTC; CDR3aa: CASSPAPSSYEQYF
abundance: -; v_gene: TRBV5-1; d_gene: -; len: 13; j_gene: TRBJ1-2; CDR3nt: TGCGCCAGCAGCCCGCAGGGGAACTATGGCTACACCTTC; CDR3aa: CASSPQGNYGYTF
abundance: -; v_gene: TRBV6-6; d_gene: -; len: 13; j_gene: TRBJ2-7; CDR3nt: TGTGCCAGCAGACAGGACAGCCCCAGCGAGCAGTACTTC; CDR3aa: CASRQDSPSEQYF
abundance: -; v_gene: TRBV11-3; d_gene: TRBD2; len: 16; j_gene: TRBJ2-3; CDR3nt: TGTGCCAGCAGCTTTTCCTCGGCGGGAGGGCCCGATACGCAGTATTTT; CDR3aa: CASSFSSAGGPDTQYF
abundance: -; v_gene: TRBV19; d_gene: -; len: 14; j_gene: TRBJ2-7; CDR3nt: TGTGCCAGTAGTCCCCGGGACAACTCCTACGAGCAGTACTTC; CDR3aa: CASSPRDNSYEQYF
abundance: -; v_gene: TRBV5-6; d_gene: -; len: 14; j_gene: TRBJ2-3; CDR3nt: TGTGCCAGCAGCTTGGACAGACGCACAGATACGCAGTATTTT; CDR3aa: CASSLDRRTDTQYF
abundance: -; v_gene: TRBV11-2; d_gene: -; len: 15; j_gene: TRBJ1-1; CDR3nt: TGTGCCAGCAGCGTGGTGGGCGGACCGAACACTGAAGCTTTCTTT; CDR3aa: CASSVVGGPNTEAFF
abundance: -; v_gene: TRBV6-5; d_gene: -; len: 12; j_gene: TRBJ1-1; CDR3nt: TGTGCCAGCAGGTCCCCAAACACTGAAGCTTTCTTT; CDR3aa: CASRSPNTEAFF
abundance: -; v_gene: TRBV19; d_gene: TRBD1; len: 14; j_gene: TRBJ2-7; CDR3nt: TGTGCCAGTAGTATGTCGACAGGGCAACACGAGCAGTACTTC; CDR3aa: CASSMSTGQHEQYF
abundance: -; v_gene: TRBV5-1; d_gene: -; len: 15; j_gene: TRBJ2-1; CDR3nt: TGCGCCAGCAGCCAGCTCGGGGATTCGTACAATGAGCAGTTCTTC; CDR3aa: CASSQLGDSYNEQFF
abundance: -; v_gene: TRBV7-2; d_gene: -; len: 12; j_gene: TRBJ2-1; CDR3nt: TGTGCCAGCAGGGTTTCCTACAATGAGCAGTTCTTC; CDR3aa: CASRVSYNEQFF
abundance: -; v_gene: TRBV4-3; d_gene: TRBD2; len: 16; j_gene: TRBJ2-7; CDR3nt: TGCGCCAGCAGCCAAGTAGGAGCGGGAGTCTCCTACGAGCAGTACTTC; CDR3aa: CASSQVGAGVSYEQYF
abundance: -; v_gene: TRBV14; d_gene: TRBD2; len: 15; j_gene: TRBJ2-7; CDR3nt: TGTGCCAGCAGCCTTTCTAGCGGGAGGGGTTACGAGCAGTACTTC; CDR3aa: CASSLSSGRGYEQYF
abundance: -; v_gene: TRBV10-1; d_gene: -; len: 15; j_gene: TRBJ2-3; CDR3nt: TGCGCCAGCAGTGAGTCGCAAACTAGCACAGATACGCAGTATTTT; CDR3aa: CASSESQTSTDTQYF
abundance: -; v_gene: TRBV2; d_gene: -; len: 12; j_gene: TRBJ1-1; CDR3nt: TGTGCCAGTGGCAGGGACTCGGCTGAAGCTTTCTTT; CDR3aa: CASGRDSAEAFF
abundance: -; v_gene: TRBV10-2; d_gene: -; len: 17; j_gene: TRBJ1-6; CDR3nt: TGCGCCAGTTTACGCCGGACCGATAGCTCCTATAATTCACCCCTCCACTTT; CDR3aa: CASLRRTDSSYNSPLHF
abundance: -; v_gene: TRBV29-1; d_gene: -; len: 13; j_gene: TRBJ1-1; CDR3nt: TGCAGCGTTGGCCGGGGTGGTAACACTGAAGCTTTCTTT; CDR3aa: CSVGRGGNTEAFF
abundance: -; v_gene: TRBV7-2; d_gene: TRBD1; len: 15; j_gene: TRBJ1-2; CDR3nt: TGTGCCAGCAGCTTCCCGGGACAGAAGGGCTATGGCTACACCTTC; CDR3aa: CASSFPGQKGYGYTF
abundance: -; v_gene: TRBV5-6; d_gene: -; len: 14; j_gene: TRBJ2-2; CDR3nt: TGTGCCAGCAGCCTGGGACCGAACACCGGGGAGCTGTTTTTT; CDR3aa: CASSLGPNTGELFF
abundance: -; v_gene: TRBV11-2; d_gene: -; len: 16; j_gene: TRBJ1-2; CDR3nt: TGTGCCAGCAGCTTATCACCCATCGGCCTAAATAGGGTTGTCACCTTC; CDR3aa: CASSLSPIGLNRVVTF
abundance: once; v_gene: TRBV11-2; d_gene: -; len: 17; j_gene: TRBJ1-2; CDR3nt: TGTGCCAGCAGCAGTATTCACGAGGGAATCTCTAACTATGGCTACACCTTC; CDR3aa: CASSSIHEGISNYGYTF
abundance: -; v_gene: TRBV18; d_gene: -; len: 15; j_gene: TRBJ1-1; CDR3nt: TGTGCCAGCTCACCACCCTGGGGCGGAACCACTGAAGCTTTCTTT; CDR3aa: CASSPPWGGTTEAFF
abundance: -; v_gene: TRBV7-2; d_gene: -; len: 14; j_gene: TRBJ1-1; CDR3nt: TGTGCCAGCACCCGTGGGACACTGAACACTGAAGCTTTCTTT; CDR3aa: CASTRGTLNTEAFF
abundance: -; v_gene: TRBV5-4; d_gene: -; len: 15; j_gene: TRBJ2-3; CDR3nt: TGTGCCAGCAGCTTAGAGGGGACCTCCACAGATACGCAGTATTTT; CDR3aa: CASSLEGTSTDTQYF
abundance: -; v_gene: TRBV4-1; d_gene: TRBD2; len: 17; j_gene: TRBJ2-5; CDR3nt: TGCGCCAGCAGCTACGGGGGGGGCGGCGGGAACCAAGAGACCCAGTACTTC; CDR3aa: CASSYGGGGGNQETQYF
abundance: -; v_gene: TRBV5-1; d_gene: -; len: 15; j_gene: TRBJ2-3; CDR3nt: TGCGCCAGCAGCTACGCCGCTAGCGCCACAGATACGCAGTATTTT; CDR3aa: CASSYAASATDTQYF
abundance: -; v_gene: TRBV19; d_gene: -; len: 18; j_gene: TRBJ2-2; CDR3nt: TGTGCCAGTAGTTATCTTCCCCGACAGGCAGCGAACACCGGGGAGCTGTTTTTT; CDR3aa: CASSYLPRQAANTGELFF
abundance: -; v_gene: TRBV4-1; d_gene: -; len: 13; j_gene: TRBJ1-6; CDR3nt: TGCGCCAGCAGCCAAGAAACTCATTCACCCCTCCACTTT; CDR3aa: CASSQETHSPLHF
abundance: -; v_gene: TRBV25-1; d_gene: -; len: 14; j_gene: TRBJ2-6; CDR3nt: TGTGCCAGCAGGCCGACGTCTGGGGCCAACGTCCTGACTTTC; CDR3aa: CASRPTSGANVLTF
abundance: -; v_gene: TRBV19; d_gene: -; len: 11; j_gene: TRBJ1-2; CDR3nt: TGTGCCACACACCGGGGCTATGGCTACACCTTC; CDR3aa: CATHRGYGYTF
abundance: -; v_gene: TRBV4-3; d_gene: TRBD1; len: 15; j_gene: TRBJ2-7; CDR3nt: TGCGCCAGCAGCCGGTGGAGGACAGGTCCCTACGAGCAGTACTTC; CDR3aa: CASSRWRTGPYEQYF
abundance: -; v_gene: TRBV19; d_gene: -; len: 17; j_gene: TRBJ2-2; CDR3nt: TGTGCCAGTAGTATCACGGGGCTGGGATGGAACACCGGGGAGCTGTTTTTT; CDR3aa: CASSITGLGWNTGELFF
abundance: -; v_gene: TRBV20-1; d_gene: -; len: 11; j_gene: TRBJ2-7; CDR3nt: TGCAGTGCTATGGACAGCTACGAGCAGTACTTC; CDR3aa: CSAMDSYEQYF
abundance: -; v_gene: TRBV2; d_gene: TRBD1; len: 13; j_gene: TRBJ1-2; CDR3nt: TGTGCCAGCAGTGCGGGACAGGTATTTGGCTACACCTTC; CDR3aa: CASSAGQVFGYTF
abundance: once; v_gene: TRBV5-4; d_gene: TRBD1; len: 15; j_gene: TRBJ1-2; CDR3nt: TGTGCCAGCAGCCATCCGGGACAGGGTGACTATGGCTACACCTTC; CDR3aa: CASSHPGQGDYGYTF
abundance: -; v_gene: TRBV11-2; d_gene: -; len: 15; j_gene: TRBJ1-1; CDR3nt: TGTGCCAGCAGCTTGCCTACGCTCTCGAACACTGAAGCTTTCTTT; CDR3aa: CASSLPTLSNTEAFF
abundance: -; v_gene: TRBV7-2; d_gene: -; len: 16; j_gene: TRBJ2-1; CDR3nt: TGTGCCAGCAGCTTAGTGCGGGGCTATCCCCCTGGGGAGCAGTTCTTC; CDR3aa: CASSLVRGYPPGEQFF
abundance: -; v_gene: TRBV12-5; d_gene: -; len: 15; j_gene: TRBJ1-2; CDR3nt: TGTGCTAGTGGTTTGGTAGGTTGGGGTGACTATGGCTACACCTTC; CDR3aa: CASGLVGWGDYGYTF
abundance: once; v_gene: TRBV29-1; d_gene: -; len: 15; j_gene: TRBJ2-3; CDR3nt: TGCAGCGTGCGGGACTCCAATACACACACAGATACGCAGTATTTT; CDR3aa: CSVRDSNTHTDTQYF
abundance: -; v_gene: TRBV10-3; d_gene: TRBD2; len: 17; j_gene: TRBJ2-3; CDR3nt: TGTGCCATCAGCCTAAACTCCCGGGGCGGGAGGACAGATACGCAGTATTTT; CDR3aa: CAISLNSRGGRTDTQYF
abundance: -; v_gene: TRBV14; d_gene: TRBD2; len: 16; j_gene: TRBJ2-1; CDR3nt: TGTGCCAGCAGCCAAGTAGCGGGAGGAGTAGTGAATGAGCAGTTCTTC; CDR3aa: CASSQVAGGVVNEQFF